This T cell receptor beta chain was identified during a study of blood T cells in healthy people across ages. Study-level points and caveats: Because donor CMV status was unknown, expanded clonotype changes were possibly confounded. Older individuals had lower TCR beta diversity per million T cells (the decline was roughly linear).

The V gene lost 4 bases and the J gene lost 3 bases, with 14 bases spanning the gap. The CDR3 has 15 residues. A word on this clonotype: What it binds is unknown.

A sample-barcoded 5' primer and a J-beta primer mix were used in a second PCR of roughly 7 to 11 cycles. TCRdb processed the 5' RACE reads anew with MiXCR; each CDR3 protein has one entry. Here the sample spans 600,000 or so distinct CDR3 sequences, roughly 30% being singletons. The sequence was obtained from a woman of 80 years or more in good health. The chain uses TRBV12-3 or TRBV12-4 and TRBJ2-3, with D possibly being TRBD1 or TRBD2 (6 bases each). The sequenced material came from blood. In DNA, the CDR3 is TGTGCCAGCAGTTCCCTAGGGGGGAGAACAGATACGCAGTATTTT. It yields the protein CASSSLGGRTDTQYF.